This is a list of T cell receptor beta chains from one sample in a study of blood T cell repertoires in COVID-19. Sequencing was performed with immunoSEQ multiplex PCR; in TCRdb, only in-frame clones are kept and a portion is missing. The table records approximately 70,000 clones, around 81% of them present only once. Sequenced material: peripheral blood. The receptors were sampled from a woman aged 55-69 years with acute or convalescent COVID-19. Each CDR3 is given with its conserved first and last residue. Fields, in order: J gene, V gene, D gene, clone size, CDR3 DNA, CDR3 protein. A D gene is named only where the DNA matches it firmly. A clone size is listed for some rows: how often the clone was seen (once, few, many), or a class if it is expanded.

TRBJ2-2	TRBV5-1	NA	NA	TGCGCCAGCTCTGGACAGTCTAGCACCGGGGAGCTGTTTTTT	CASSGQSSTGELFF
TRBJ1-4	TRBV7-9	TRBD1	NA	TGTGCCAGCAGCGGCCCCGGACAGGGCGTCGAAAAACTGTTTTTT	CASSGPGQGVEKLFF
TRBJ2-1	TRBV7-2	TRBD1	NA	TGTGCCAGCAGCACAGGACAGGGCTACAATGAGCAGTTCTTC	CASSTGQGYNEQFF
TRBJ1-6	TRBV27	NA	NA	TGTGCCAGCAGTTTCAGGGCTTCACCCCTCCACTTT	CASSFRASPLHF
TRBJ1-1	TRBV2	NA	NA	TGTGCCAGTCGCATCCAGGGGTTTGTCGGTCGGGACACTGAAGCTTTCTTT	CASRIQGFVGRDTEAFF
TRBJ2-1	TRBV6-5	NA	NA	TGTGCCAGCAGGGGAGGTTTAAGCTCCTACAATGAGCAGTTCTTC	CASRGGLSSYNEQFF
TRBJ1-1	TRBV5-4	TRBD1	NA	TGTGCCAGCAGCATGGACAGGGTGGGCACTGAAGCTTTCTTT	CASSMDRVGTEAFF
TRBJ2-1	TRBV10-1	NA	NA	TGCGCCAGCGACCCCATTGGCGGAAGCTCCTACAATGAGCAGTTCTTC	CASDPIGGSSYNEQFF
TRBJ2-3	TRBV10-3	TRBD2	few	TGTGCCATCAGTCCGCGTACCGGGGGGGGCACAGATACGCAGTATTTT	CAISPRTGGGTDTQYF
TRBJ2-1	TRBV6-5	TRBD2	NA	TGTGCCGCAACTTCCTCGGGGGGGCGTGGTGAGCAGTTCTTC	CAATSSGGRGEQFF
TRBJ2-7	TRBV7-2	NA	NA	TGTGCCAGCAGCCCCTCTAGGAACGAGCAGTACTTC	CASSPSRNEQYF
TRBJ1-4	TRBV5-4	NA	NA	TGTGCCAGCAGACCCCAAGCGGAGGAAAAACTGTTTTTT	CASRPQAEEKLFF
TRBJ1-5	TRBV3-1/TRBV3-2	NA	NA	TGTGCCAGCAGCCAAGAACAGGCTCAGCCCCAGCATTTT	CASSQEQAQPQHF
TRBJ1-2	TRBV18	TRBD1	NA	TGTGCCAGCTCACCCGGGACAGGGGCGAGCTATGGCTACACCTTC	CASSPGTGASYGYTF
TRBJ1-6	TRBV5-4	NA	NA	TGTGCCAGCAGCTTGGACCCCACGGAGAATTCACCCCTCCACTTT	CASSLDPTENSPLHF
TRBJ1-1	TRBV29-1	NA	NA	TGCAGCGTTGAAGAGGGCGGACAGAACACTGAAGCTTTCTTT	CSVEEGGQNTEAFF
TRBJ1-1	TRBV18	TRBD1	NA	TGTGCCAGCTCACCGGGACAGGGAAGAGAGACTGAAGCTTTCTTT	CASSPGQGRETEAFF
TRBJ1-5	TRBV6-5	TRBD1	NA	TGTGCCAGCAGTACCGGGACAGCGAGCCAGCCCCAGCATTTT	CASSTGTASQPQHF
TRBJ1-1	TRBV5-1	TRBD1	NA	TGCGCCAGCAGAAGCGGACAGGGAGGGAACACTGAAGCTTTCTTT	CASRSGQGGNTEAFF
TRBJ1-1	TRBV6-5	NA	NA	TGTGCCAGCAGTTACTCGAGCGGGATCACTGAAGCTTTCTTT	CASSYSSGITEAFF
TRBJ1-3	TRBV19	NA	NA	TGTGCCAGTAGTTCCCGCGGGGGGGGCTCTGGAAACACCATATATTTT	CASSSRGGGSGNTIYF
TRBJ2-5	TRBV30	TRBD1	NA	TGTGCCTGGAGTTCACAGGGGTTGGTGCGAGAGACCCAGTACTTC	CAWSSQGLVRETQYF
TRBJ2-4	TRBV4-1	NA	NA	TGCGCCAGCAGCCAAGAAGGTCCAGGACAGAGGGCCAAAAACATTCAGTACTTC	CASSQEGPGQRAKNIQYF
TRBJ1-6	TRBV2	NA	NA	TGTGCCAGCAGCGGTGGGGGGGGTCGGTCACCCCTCCACTTT	CASSGGGGRSPLHF
TRBJ2-1	TRBV6-5	NA	NA	TGTGCCAGCAGTCGGGGTAGCTCCTACAATGAGCAGTTCTTC	CASSRGSSYNEQFF
TRBJ2-1	TRBV7-9	TRBD1	once	TGTGCCAGCAGCTTTGGACAGGGCTACAATGAGCAGTTCTTC	CASSFGQGYNEQFF
TRBJ1-1	TRBV5-1	NA	NA	TGCGCCAGCAGCTTGGGGGCAGCTTCCCCAGCTGCTTTCTTT	CASSLGAASPAAFF
TRBJ1-1	TRBV5-1	NA	NA	TGCGCCAGCACGGGTTGGTCGACTGAAGCTTTCTTT	CASTGWSTEAFF
TRBJ2-2	TRBV6-5	NA	once	TGTGCCAGCAGTTACGTGAGCAACGCGAACACCGGGGAGCTGTTTTTT	CASSYVSNANTGELFF
TRBJ2-5	TRBV24-1	NA	NA	TGTGCCACCAGTGACGGAGCGCTCGGCCAAGAGACCCAGTACTTC	CATSDGALGQETQYF
TRBJ1-3	TRBV3-1/TRBV3-2	NA	NA	TGTGCCAGCAGTTATACAGGGCCTGGAAACACCATATATTTT	CASSYTGPGNTIYF
TRBJ1-2	TRBV5-4	TRBD1	NA	TGTGCCAGCAGCTCCATCGGACAGGGTTTCGATGGCTACACCTTC	CASSSIGQGFDGYTF
TRBJ2-1	TRBV2	NA	NA	TGTGCCAGCGTTAAGGGGCTAGCGAAAAACAATGAGCAGTTCTTC	CASVKGLAKNNEQFF
TRBJ2-7	TRBV11-3	NA	NA	TGTGCCAGCAGCCCGACCCGGGGGGAGCAGTACTTC	CASSPTRGEQYF
TRBJ1-4	TRBV19	TRBD1	few	TGTGCCTCGACAGGGGCGCGTAATAATGAAAAACTGTTTTTT	CASTGARNNEKLFF
TRBJ2-3	TRBV19	TRBD1	NA	TGTGCCAGTAGTATCGCAGCAGGGGGATCTAGCACAGATACGCAGTATTTT	CASSIAAGGSSTDTQYF
TRBJ1-2	TRBV5-1	NA	NA	TGCGCCAGCAGCTTGGGCAGGGGAGATGGCTACACCTTC	CASSLGRGDGYTF
TRBJ2-2	TRBV5-1	NA	NA	TGCGCCAGCAGCTTAGCAGGGGATGAAGGGGAGCTGTTTTTT	CASSLAGDEGELFF
TRBJ2-5	TRBV4-1	TRBD2	NA	TGCGCCAGCAGCCCTCCGGGGGGGCCGGGGGCCCAGTACTTC	CASSPPGGPGAQYF
TRBJ2-3	TRBV2	NA	NA	TGTGCCAGCATCCGGGGTCCAACAGATACGCAGTATTTT	CASIRGPTDTQYF
TRBJ1-6	TRBV5-5	TRBD1	NA	TGTGCCAGCAGCTACCCGCCACTTGGGACAGGGATTAATTCACCCCTCCACTTT	CASSYPPLGTGINSPLHF
TRBJ1-1	TRBV5-1	NA	NA	TGCGCCAGCAGCTGGGGGGGCGCGGGTGCTGAAGCTTTCTTT	CASSWGGAGAEAFF
TRBJ1-5	TRBV6-5	NA	NA	TGTGCCAGCAGTTACCGAGCTGTGGGCGGCAATCAGCCCCAGCATTTT	CASSYRAVGGNQPQHF
TRBJ1-5	TRBV7-8	NA	few	TGTGCCAGCAGCTTATCGAGTGGAGATCAGCCCCAGCATTTT	CASSLSSGDQPQHF
TRBJ2-1	TRBV5-6	NA	NA	TGTGCCAGCAGCCAAGGACTTTACAATGAGCAGTTCTTC	CASSQGLYNEQFF
TRBJ2-7	TRBV3-1/TRBV3-2	TRBD1	NA	TGTGCCAGCAGCCAAGAAAGGACAGGGGGCTACGAGCAGTACTTC	CASSQERTGGYEQYF
TRBJ2-1	TRBV9	NA	NA	TGTGCCAGCAGCGTAGCAGCGGAATCCTACAATGAGCAGTTCTTC	CASSVAAESYNEQFF
TRBJ2-7	TRBV5-5	TRBD2	NA	TGTGCCAGCAGCTTGGGACTAGCGGGGGGGTTGTACGAGCAGTACTTC	CASSLGLAGGLYEQYF
TRBJ2-3	TRBV5-1	TRBD2	NA	TGCGCCAGCACGGGACTAGCGGGGACAGATACGCAGTATTTT	CASTGLAGTDTQYF
TRBJ1-2	TRBV30	NA	NA	TGTGCCTGGAGCCCACCGGGAACGGAGGGCTACACCTTC	CAWSPPGTEGYTF